One T cell receptor beta chain is described in this entry. The sample belongs to a study of blood T cell repertoires in COVID-19. The overall study: Spain, Italy and the United States supplied samples that represented acute and convalescent COVID-19.

CDR3 length equals 13 residues. The V gene lost 4 bases and the J gene lost 1 base, with 8 bases spanning the gap. Germline V CDR1 and CDR2: SGHRS, YFSETQ. Original handling: How many nucleated cells were present was estimated from reference gene primer amplification. Repertoires were generated with immunoSEQ multiplex PCR, while TCRdb's copy carries only in-frame clones and drops some. V, J and clone size were drawn from that table, and D and trimming were deduced from the DNA. Of 540,000 or so clones detected, approximately 91% appear once; the ten largest clones hold under 8.5%. The sequence came from a woman in her 50s with COVID-19, enrolled during active disease. Input material: peripheral blood. This chain connects TRBV5-1 to TRBJ2-5, with a weak D call TRBD1 (5 bases). CDR3 DNA sequence: TGCGCCAGCAGCCAGGGTCTCCAAGAGACCCAGTACTTC. As protein: CASSQGLQETQYF.